This T cell receptor beta chain was identified during a study of shared clonotypes between healthy human individuals. Germline V lookup: CDR1 LNHDA, CDR2 SQIVND (reference sequence). J lost 7 bases, V lost 2 bases, and 2 bases had no gene match. The CDR3 loop spans 14 amino acids. The assay was immunoSEQ multiplex PCR, and TCRdb's table has in-frame clones only and misses some. The table lists roughly 2.5 million clones, more than 80% of them singletons. Sample: naive CD4+ T cells sorted from blood. This sample's subset: CD45RA+ positively selected. This rearrangement joins TRBV19 to TRBJ2-1; 10 bases align to TRBD2. The receptor comes from a man aged 18 to 29 in good health. CDR3 residues: CASSILAGANEQFF. In nucleotides, the CDR3 is TGTGCCAGTAGTATACTAGCGGGAGCGAATGAGCAGTTCTTC. Drawing the rest from reference TRBV19 and TRBJ2-1, the complete variable domain is DGGITQSPKYLFRKEGQNVTLSCEQNLNHDAMYWYRQDPGQGLRLIYYSQIVNDFQKGDIAEGYSVSREKKESFPLTVTSAQKNPTAFYLCASSILAGANEQFFGPGTRLTVL.